The clone carrying this T cell receptor (beta chain) was observed a few times. These data belong to a study of blood T cell repertoires in COVID-19. CDR1 is GTSNPN, CDR2 SVGIG, per germline (reference sequence). The CDR3 length is 14 residues. The ends lost 2 bases at V and 8 bases at J; junction bases unmatched: 5. As originally analysed: Reference gene primer amplification gave estimated nucleated cell counts. This table comes from immunoSEQ multiplex PCR, and its TCRdb copy is limited to in-frame clones, with some not included. That table furnishes V, J and clone size, whereas the DNA furnished D and trimming. The table has 150,000 to 200,000 clones, around four fifths seen once; the top ten hold approximately 0.97%.

The source material was peripheral blood. This clonotype was obtained from a man in his 60s with COVID-19, enrolled during active disease. The chain has TRBV30 and TRBJ2-1; TRBD2 matches at 11 bases. The CDR3 here is CAWSLAGGRDEQFF. The CDR3 region has the DNA TGTGCCTGGAGTTTAGCGGGAGGGCGAGATGAGCAGTTCTTC.